This TCR beta chain was observed in a study of cytomegalovirus exposure and HLA in healthy donors. The PCR was carried out with 60 Vbeta primers and 13 Jbeta primers. Sequencing used immunoSEQ multiplex PCR; TCRdb keeps in-frame clones, though not all of them. The table has tens of thousands of clones, 75% seen once; the top ten hold roughly 8%. This sequence was found in a man in his sixties in good health and CMV-seropositive. Material: PBMCs.

The CDR3 here is CASSPPGVDETQYF. The CDR3 DNA is TGTGCCAGCAGCCCCCCAGGGGTCGACGAGACCCAGTACTTC. This chain links TRBV7-2 with TRBJ2-5; TRBD1 might be the D (6 bases). Trimming stripped 5 bases from V and 5 bases from J, with 15 bases between. Germline assignment: CDR1 SGHTA and CDR2 FQGNSA. CDR3 size: 14 residues. Together with reference TRBV7-2 and TRBJ2-5, the CDR3 gives the full variable domain: GAGVSQSPSNKVTEKGKDVELRCDPISGHTALYWYRQSLGQGLEFLIYFQGNSAPDKSGLPSDRFSAERTGGSVSTLTIQRTQQEDSAVYLCASSPPGVDETQYFGPGTRLLVL.